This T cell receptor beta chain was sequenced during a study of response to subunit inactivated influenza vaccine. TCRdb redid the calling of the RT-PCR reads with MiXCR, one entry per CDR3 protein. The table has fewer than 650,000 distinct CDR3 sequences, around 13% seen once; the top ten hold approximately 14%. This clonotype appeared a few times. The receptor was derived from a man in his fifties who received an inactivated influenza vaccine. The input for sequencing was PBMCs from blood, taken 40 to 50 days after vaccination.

The CDR3 here is CASSADSHTQYF. The DNA for the CDR3 is TGTGCCAGCAGCGCAGACTCCCATACGCAGTATTTT. V gene TRBV7-6 combines with J gene TRBJ2-3; D gene ambiguous. V was cut by 5 bases and J by 7 bases, with 10 bases left in between. This CDR3 region has 12 residues. Germline CDR1 SGHVS, CDR2 FNYEAQ. The full variable domain, in which reference TRBV7-6 and TRBJ2-3 provide the parts outside the CDR3, is GAGVSQSPRYKVTKRGQDVALRCDPISGHVSLYWYRQALGQGPEFLTYFNYEAQQDKSGLPNDRFSAERPEGSISTLTIQRTEQRDSAMYRCASSADSHTQYFGPGTRLTVL.